This T cell receptor (beta chain) was identified in a study of identical twins. The study, taken as a whole, reports: High-abundance cord blood beta clonotypes had fewer insertions; memory repertoires showed none.

A universal primer binding site was introduced by template switching. The final cDNA contained unique molecular identifiers. MiXCR, applied by TCRdb to the 5' RACE reads, yields one record per CDR3 protein. Of about 730,000 distinct CDR3 sequences listed, 21% are singletons. To note about this clonotype: The antigen is unknown.

The ends lost 4 bases at V and 1 base at J; junction bases unmatched: 10. The CDR3 runs 18 residues. CDR1 and CDR2 (germline): SGHRS, YFSETQ. The same data also contributed to another study, on T cells expressing NK-cell markers.

The source of this sequence is a young woman in good health. The rearrangement joins TRBV5-1 to TRBJ2-5; 13 bases agree with TRBD2. Input material: PBMCs. The CDR3 coding sequence is TGCGCCAGCAGCGCCGGGACTAGCGGGGCAGCCGCCCAAGAGACCCAGTACTTC. This codes for CASSAGTSGAAAQETQYF.